The entry that follows covers one T cell receptor (beta chain) sequence. Within the sample, other DNA sequences also encode this same CDR3. These data originate in a study of blood T cell repertoires in COVID-19. In the study overall: Samples taken during acute and convalescent COVID-19 were collected in the United States, Italy and Spain. T cells, B-cell-depleted T cells, or PBMCs supplied cDNA or gDNA.

Germline CDR1 is LGHNA and CDR2 is YSLEER. V gave up 0 bases and J gave up 2 bases, with 7 bases separating them. The CDR3 spans 14 residues. As originally analysed: Estimated nucleated cell counts came from reference gene primer amplification. Produced via immunoSEQ multiplex PCR; TCRdb's table is partial and in-frame only. Clonal size and the V and J genes are those of that table, whereas D and trimming came from the DNA. The table has tens of thousands of clones, 86% seen once; the top ten hold over 1%. The TCR was taken from a man between 60 and 75 years old with acute or convalescent COVID-19. The V gene is TRBV4-3, the J gene TRBJ2-5; tentative D call: TRBD2 (5 bases). Material for sequencing was peripheral blood. CDR3 in amino acids: CASSQDGLQETQYF. CDR3 nucleotides: TGCGCCAGCAGCCAAGATGGACTGCAAGAGACCCAGTACTTC.